Reported below is one T cell receptor (beta chain). The data were produced by immunoSEQ multiplex PCR, yet TCRdb's version contains in-frame clones alone and is incomplete. The table includes 43,000 or so clones, around 85% detected once. Germline CDR1 and CDR2: KGHSH and LQKENI. The CDR3 is 18 residues long. V was cut by 1 base and J by 2 bases, with 18 bases left in between. This specimen belongs to a study of OX40 agonist ivuxolimab in advanced cancers. The sample here was CD4+ or CD8+ T cells sorted from blood, taken in a trial of the OX40 agonist ivuxolimab. The receptor's source is an adult with an advanced solid tumor such as melanoma, head and neck, liver or kidney cancer. V is TRBV18 and J is TRBJ1-3; unclear D gene. CDR3 loop: CASSPRQASELTGNTIYF. The CDR3 coding sequence is TGTGCCAGCTCACCACGTCAGGCCTCGGAGCTAACTGGAAACACCATATATTTT.